These T cell receptor beta chains were read from a single sample in a study of vaccination effects on CD4 cells after COVID-19. Clones were read by immunoSEQ multiplex PCR, and TCRdb kept only the in-frame ones, dropping some. This table has about 66,000 clones, 70% to 85% appearing once. What these receptors recognize is not known. The sample consisted of CD4+ T cells from PBMCs cultured without peptide, taken before COVID-19 vaccination. The receptors were sampled from a human donor who had a prior SARS-CoV-2 infection. The CDR3 runs from the conserved cysteine through the conserved F or W. Fields, in order: D gene, clone size, J gene, V gene, CDR3 DNA, CDR3 protein. The D gene is left open where the match is weak. The listing skips clone size in some rows; elsewhere it reads once, few, many or a size class.

.	.	TRBJ2-5	TRBV5-1	TGCGCCAGCAGCTTAACGACAGGTGTAGAGACCCAGTACTTC	CASSLTTGVETQYF
.	.	TRBJ1-1	TRBV9	TGTGCCAGCAGCGTAGCAATCGGGGGGAACACTGAAGCTTTCTTT	CASSVAIGGNTEAFF
.	.	TRBJ2-1	TRBV5-1	TGCGCCAGCACCCGAGGATACCCATTGAGCTCCTACAATGAGCAGTTCTTC	CASTRGYPLSSYNEQFF
.	.	TRBJ2-5	TRBV14	TGTGCCAGCAGCCCAGGGGGGCTAGAAGAGACCCAGTACTTC	CASSPGGLEETQYF
TRBD2	.	TRBJ2-1	TRBV7-8	TGTGCCAGCAGCTTACTAGCGGGTGGGGATGAGCAGTTCTTC	CASSLLAGGDEQFF
TRBD1	once	TRBJ2-1	TRBV2	TGTGCCAGCGGGGGACAGAACTCCTACAATGAGCAGTTCTTC	CASGGQNSYNEQFF
TRBD1	.	TRBJ2-7	TRBV4-1	TGCGCCAGCAGCCAAGGAACAGGGGCTCGCTCCTACGAGCAGTACTTC	CASSQGTGARSYEQYF
.	.	TRBJ1-1	TRBV5-1	TGCGCCAGCAGCTTGTCCACGAACACTGAAGCTTTCTTT	CASSLSTNTEAFF
.	few	TRBJ1-1	TRBV20-1	TGCAGTGCTGGGGGGTACACTGAAGCTTTCTTT	CSAGGYTEAFF
.	.	TRBJ1-4	TRBV30	TGTGCCTGGGGACAGAAAGCAACTAATGAAAAACTGTTTTTT	CAWGQKATNEKLFF
.	.	TRBJ1-1	TRBV30	TGTGCCTGGAGTGCCACAGGGCGGGAAGCTTTCTTT	CAWSATGREAFF
TRBD1	.	TRBJ2-2	TRBV30	TGTGCCTGGAATAACAGGGGTGGCACCGGGGAGCTGTTTTTT	CAWNNRGGTGELFF
TRBD2	.	TRBJ2-3	TRBV3-1/TRBV3-2	TGTGCCAGCAGCCCTAGCGGGGGGGATACGCAGTATTTT	CASSPSGGDTQYF
TRBD1	.	TRBJ1-3	TRBV9	TGTGCCAGCAGCTTTGATGGAGGACAGGGCGGAAACACCATATATTTT	CASSFDGGQGGNTIYF
TRBD2	.	TRBJ2-2	TRBV7-7	TGTGCTAGCAGCACGCGAACCGGGGGGACGAACACCGGGGAGCTGTTTTTT	CASSTRTGGTNTGELFF
.	.	TRBJ1-2	TRBV4-3	TGCGCCAGCAGCCAAGATGTAAGGGGTGGGGATGGCTACACCTTC	CASSQDVRGGDGYTF
TRBD1	.	TRBJ2-3	TRBV7-9	TGTGCCAGCAGCTTAGCTCGGGACAGGGGATATACGCAGTATTTT	CASSLARDRGYTQYF
TRBD2	.	TRBJ2-7	TRBV5-1	TGCGCCAGCAGCTCGCAGCTAGCGGGAGACTACGAGCAGTACTTC	CASSSQLAGDYEQYF
TRBD2	once	TRBJ2-5	TRBV19	TGTGCCAGTAGTATACGAGTCCCTAGCGGGACGGAGGCGGGGACCCAGTACTTC	CASSIRVPSGTEAGTQYF
.	.	TRBJ2-1	TRBV5-1	TGCGCCAGCAGCGCCCCGGGGAAAAGGGGTTACAATGAGCAGTTCTTC	CASSAPGKRGYNEQFF
.	.	TRBJ2-7	TRBV6-2/TRBV6-3	TGTGCCAGCAGTTACTCAGGCAGGGGCCTGCTTGAGCAGTACTTC	CASSYSGRGLLEQYF
.	.	TRBJ1-3	TRBV18	TGTGCCAGCTGCGAGTACGAGGGGGGCTCTGGAAACACCATATATTTT	CASCEYEGGSGNTIYF
TRBD2	.	TRBJ2-1	TRBV4-1	TGCGCCAGCAGCCAAAGATCGTTGGCAAGCGGGGGGACTTCGAGCTCCTACAATGAGCAGTTCTTC	CASSQRSLASGGTSSSYNEQFF
TRBD1	few	TRBJ2-2	TRBV27	TGTGCCAGCAGCCCTAGAGGACAGGGGGCGAGGGGGCTGTTTTTT	CASSPRGQGARGLFF
TRBD1	.	TRBJ1-4	TRBV11-2	TGTGCCAGCAGCTCAGGACAGGGTTATAATGAAAAACTGTTTTTT	CASSSGQGYNEKLFF
TRBD1	.	TRBJ2-5	TRBV9	TGTGCCAGCAGCCCCCAGGGACAGGGATTCCAAGAGACCCAGTACTTC	CASSPQGQGFQETQYF
.	few	TRBJ1-2	TRBV5-1	TGCGCCAGCAGCTATGAACATGGCTACACCTTC	CASSYEHGYTF
.	few	TRBJ1-2	TRBV19	TGTGCCAGTAGTATGGACGGGGCCGGGAGCTATGGCTACACCTTC	CASSMDGAGSYGYTF
.	.	TRBJ2-5	TRBV4-3	TGCGCCAGCAGCCCTCGTGGGGAAGAGACCCAGTACTTC	CASSPRGEETQYF
.	few	TRBJ1-6	TRBV3-1/TRBV3-2	TGTGCCAGCAGCCAAGTACTCTCACCCCTCCACTTT	CASSQVLSPLHF
.	.	TRBJ2-1	TRBV4-3	TGCGCCAGCAGCCCCCCGGGTTCAAGGAGGAATGAGCAGTTCTTC	CASSPPGSRRNEQFF
.	few	TRBJ1-4	TRBV3-1/TRBV3-2	TGTGCCAGCAGCCAAAGGGGAGCTAATGAAAAACTGTTTTTT	CASSQRGANEKLFF
.	.	TRBJ1-2	TRBV12-3/TRBV12-4	TGTGCCAGCAGCCAACAGGCGAGGAGCGGCTACACCTTC	CASSQQARSGYTF
.	.	TRBJ1-6	TRBV5-1	TGCGCCAGCAGCTTATCGGGGTCGTCTAATTCACCCCTCCACTTT	CASSLSGSSNSPLHF
.	.	TRBJ2-5	TRBV6-5	TGTGCCAGCAGTTACTGGGGACTTGAAGAGACCCAGTACTTC	CASSYWGLEETQYF
TRBD2	.	TRBJ2-1	TRBV5-5	TGTGCCAGCAGTCAATTAGCGGGAAGCTTTTACAATGAGCAGTTCTTC	CASSQLAGSFYNEQFF
.	few	TRBJ2-5	TRBV13	TGTGCCAGCAGCTCCGAGTTCCAAGAGACCCAGTACTTC	CASSSEFQETQYF
.	once	TRBJ2-5	TRBV7-2	TGTGCCAGCAGCCCCCTCCGGGGAGGCAAGGAGACCCAGTACTTC	CASSPLRGGKETQYF
TRBD2	.	TRBJ2-1	TRBV3-1/TRBV3-2	TGTGCCAGTCAAGCGGGGGGGAGTAACAATGAGCAGTTCTTC	CASQAGGSNNEQFF
.	.	TRBJ1-6	TRBV6-1	TGTGCCAGCAGTGAAACCCCCGGTGGGGAAGTCTATTCACCCCTCCACTTT	CASSETPGGEVYSPLHF
.	.	TRBJ2-1	TRBV12-5	TGTGCTAGTGGGAGACAGGAGACCTACAATGAGCAGTTCTTC	CASGRQETYNEQFF
.	.	TRBJ1-1	TRBV9	TGTGCCAGCAGCGTAGGTGTAGGATTAAGCAACACTGAAGCTTTCTTT	CASSVGVGLSNTEAFF